The sequence of this TCR beta chain was determined in a study of blood T cell repertoires in COVID-19. About the research overall: Sample material is recorded as cDNA or gDNA derived from T cells, B-cell-depleted T cells, or PBMCs.

Assay: immunoSEQ multiplex PCR; the TCRdb copy retains only in-frame clones and omits some. The profile shows under 35,000 clones, about 90% of them singletons. The germline V and J ends were trimmed by 8 bases and 2 bases, with 9 bases remaining between them. This CDR3 has 13 residues. By share, this clone ranks as medium-sized (0.01 to 0.1%). This sequence was found in a human donor in a cohort sampled during active COVID-19. V gene TRBV12-3 or TRBV12-4 combines with J gene TRBJ2-2, with D perhaps TRBD2 (6 bases). Sequenced sample: peripheral blood. CDR3 nucleotide sequence: TGTGCCAGCGGGGAGGAAAACACCGGGGAGCTGTTTTTT. Translated: CASGEENTGELFF.